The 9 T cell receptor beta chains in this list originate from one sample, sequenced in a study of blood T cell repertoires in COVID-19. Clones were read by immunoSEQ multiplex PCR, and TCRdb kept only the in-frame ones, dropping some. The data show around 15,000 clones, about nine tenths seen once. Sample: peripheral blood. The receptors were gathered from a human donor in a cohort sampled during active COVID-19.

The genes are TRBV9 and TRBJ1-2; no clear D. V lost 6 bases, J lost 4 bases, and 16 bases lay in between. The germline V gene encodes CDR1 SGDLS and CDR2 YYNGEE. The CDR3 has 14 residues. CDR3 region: CASKPTAGLYGYTF. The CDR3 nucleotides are TGTGCCAGCAAACCTACCGCAGGCCTCTATGGCTACACCTTC.

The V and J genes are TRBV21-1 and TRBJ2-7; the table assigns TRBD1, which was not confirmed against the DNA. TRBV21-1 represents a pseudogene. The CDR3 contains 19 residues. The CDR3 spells CASRGDSRSGTEETYEQYF. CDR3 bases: TGTGCCAGCAGGGGAGATTCCCGATCAGGGACAGAGGAAACTTACGAGCAGTACTTC.

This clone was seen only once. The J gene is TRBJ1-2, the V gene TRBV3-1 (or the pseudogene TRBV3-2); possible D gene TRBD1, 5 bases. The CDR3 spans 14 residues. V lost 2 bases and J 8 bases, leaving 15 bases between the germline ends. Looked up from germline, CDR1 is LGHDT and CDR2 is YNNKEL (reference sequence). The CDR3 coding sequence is TGTGCCAGCAGCCAACCATCAGGGCTTGGAGGCTACACCTTC. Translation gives CASSQPSGLGGYTF.

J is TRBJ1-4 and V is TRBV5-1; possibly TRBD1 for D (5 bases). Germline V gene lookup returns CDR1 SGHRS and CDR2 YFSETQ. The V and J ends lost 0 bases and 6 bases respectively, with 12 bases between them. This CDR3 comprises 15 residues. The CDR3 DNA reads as TGCGCCAGCAGCTTGGAGGCAGGGTCGGATGAAAAACTGTTTTTT. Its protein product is CASSLEAGSDEKLFF.

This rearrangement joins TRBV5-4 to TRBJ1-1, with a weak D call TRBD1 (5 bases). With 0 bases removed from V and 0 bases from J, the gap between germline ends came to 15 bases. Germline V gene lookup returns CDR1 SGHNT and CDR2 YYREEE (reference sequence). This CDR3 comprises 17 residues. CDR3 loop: CASSLGPGSAMNTEAFF. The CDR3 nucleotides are TGTGCCAGCAGCTTGGGGCCAGGGTCGGCGATGAACACTGAAGCTTTCTTT.

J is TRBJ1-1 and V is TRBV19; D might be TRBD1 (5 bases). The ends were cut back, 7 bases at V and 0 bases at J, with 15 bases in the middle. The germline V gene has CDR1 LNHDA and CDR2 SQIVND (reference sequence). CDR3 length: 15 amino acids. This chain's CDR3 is CASIDQGRMNTEAFF. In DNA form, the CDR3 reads TGTGCCAGTATCGACCAGGGCAGGATGAACACTGAAGCTTTCTTT.

The CDR3 nucleotides are TGTGCCAGCAGCCTGGCCAACAGGGGGAACACTGAAGCTTTCTTT. The encoded protein is CASSLANRGNTEAFF. V is TRBV11-2 and J is TRBJ1-1, with 7 bases aligning to TRBD1. Germline V lookup: CDR1 SGHAT, CDR2 FQNNGV. The CDR3 totals 15 residues. V shed 5 bases and J 1 base; nucleotides not matched to a gene: 7.

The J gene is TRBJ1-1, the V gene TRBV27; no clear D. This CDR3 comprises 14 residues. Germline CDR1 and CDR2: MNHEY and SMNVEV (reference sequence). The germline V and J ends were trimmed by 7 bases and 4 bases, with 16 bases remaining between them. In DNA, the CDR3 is TGTGCCAGCAAAAAAGGAGAGGTGAGCACTGAAGCTTTCTTT. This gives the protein CASKKGEVSTEAFF.

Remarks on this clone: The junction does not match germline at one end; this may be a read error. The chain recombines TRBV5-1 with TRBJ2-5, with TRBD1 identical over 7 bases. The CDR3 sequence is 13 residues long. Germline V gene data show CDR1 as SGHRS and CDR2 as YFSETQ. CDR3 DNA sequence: TGCGCCAGCAGCGGGACAGATCAAGAGGCCCAGTACTTC. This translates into CASSGTDQEAQYF.